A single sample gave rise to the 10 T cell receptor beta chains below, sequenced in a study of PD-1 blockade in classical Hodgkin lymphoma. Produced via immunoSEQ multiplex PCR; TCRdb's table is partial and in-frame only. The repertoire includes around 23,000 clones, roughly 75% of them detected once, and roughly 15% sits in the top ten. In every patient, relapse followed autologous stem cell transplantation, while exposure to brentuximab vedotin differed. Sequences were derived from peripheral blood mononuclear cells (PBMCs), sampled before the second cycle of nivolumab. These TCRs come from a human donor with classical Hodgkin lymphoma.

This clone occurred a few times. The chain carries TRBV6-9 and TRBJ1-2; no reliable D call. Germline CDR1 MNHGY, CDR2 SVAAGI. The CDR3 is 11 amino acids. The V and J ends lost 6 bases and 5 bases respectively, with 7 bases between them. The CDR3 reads CASRRGYGYTF. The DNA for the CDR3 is TGTGCCAGCAGGAGAGGGTATGGCTACACCTTC.

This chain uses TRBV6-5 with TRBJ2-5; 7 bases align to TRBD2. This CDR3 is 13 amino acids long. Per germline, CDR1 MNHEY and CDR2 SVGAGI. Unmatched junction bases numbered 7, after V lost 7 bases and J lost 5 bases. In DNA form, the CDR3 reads TGTGCCAGCACCCTTAGCGGGTATGAGACCCAGTACTTC. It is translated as CASTLSGYETQYF.

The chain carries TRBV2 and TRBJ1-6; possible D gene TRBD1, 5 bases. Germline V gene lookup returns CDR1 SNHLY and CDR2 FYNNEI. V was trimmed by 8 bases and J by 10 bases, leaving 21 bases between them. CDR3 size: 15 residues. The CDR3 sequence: CASGELVKGVSPLHF. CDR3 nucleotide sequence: TGTGCCAGCGGGGAGTTGGTTAAAGGGGTCTCACCCCTCCACTTT.

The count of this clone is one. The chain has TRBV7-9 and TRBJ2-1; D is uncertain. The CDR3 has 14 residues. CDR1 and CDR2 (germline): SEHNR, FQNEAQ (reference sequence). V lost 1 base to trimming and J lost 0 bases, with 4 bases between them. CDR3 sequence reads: CASSLVGSYNEQFF. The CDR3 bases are TGTGCCAGCAGCTTAGTAGGCTCCTACAATGAGCAGTTCTTC.

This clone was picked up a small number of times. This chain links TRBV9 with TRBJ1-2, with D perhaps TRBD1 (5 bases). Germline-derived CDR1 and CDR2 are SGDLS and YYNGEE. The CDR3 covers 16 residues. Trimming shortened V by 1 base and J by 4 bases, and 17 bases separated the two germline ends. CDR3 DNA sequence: TGTGCCAGCAGCGTAACGTCCGGGGGTCTAATCTATGGCTACACCTTC. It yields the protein CASSVTSGGLIYGYTF.

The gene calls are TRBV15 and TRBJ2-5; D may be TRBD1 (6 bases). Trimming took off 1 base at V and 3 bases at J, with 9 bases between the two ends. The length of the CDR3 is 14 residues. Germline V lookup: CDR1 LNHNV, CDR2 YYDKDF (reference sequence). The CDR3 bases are TGTGCCACCAGCAGAGCAGGGGAAGAAGAGACCCAGTACTTC. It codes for CATSRAGEEETQYF.

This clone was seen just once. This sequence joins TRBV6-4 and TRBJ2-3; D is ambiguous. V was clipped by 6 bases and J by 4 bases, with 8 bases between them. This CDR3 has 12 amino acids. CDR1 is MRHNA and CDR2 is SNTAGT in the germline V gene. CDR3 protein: CASRGAADTQYF. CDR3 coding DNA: TGTGCCAGCAGAGGAGCTGCAGATACGCAGTATTTT.

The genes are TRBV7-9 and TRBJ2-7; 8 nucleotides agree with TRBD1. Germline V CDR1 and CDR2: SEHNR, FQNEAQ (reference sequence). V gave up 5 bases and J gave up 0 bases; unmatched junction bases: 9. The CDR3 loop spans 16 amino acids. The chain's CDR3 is CASSGGAGGSSYEQYF. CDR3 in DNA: TGTGCCAGCAGCGGAGGCGCAGGGGGCAGCTCCTACGAGCAGTACTTC.

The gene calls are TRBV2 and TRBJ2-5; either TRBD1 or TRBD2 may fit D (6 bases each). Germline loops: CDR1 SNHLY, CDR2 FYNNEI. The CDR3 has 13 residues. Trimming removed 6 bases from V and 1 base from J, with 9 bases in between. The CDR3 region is CASRGGGQETQYF. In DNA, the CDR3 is TGTGCCAGCAGAGGGGGAGGCCAAGAGACCCAGTACTTC.

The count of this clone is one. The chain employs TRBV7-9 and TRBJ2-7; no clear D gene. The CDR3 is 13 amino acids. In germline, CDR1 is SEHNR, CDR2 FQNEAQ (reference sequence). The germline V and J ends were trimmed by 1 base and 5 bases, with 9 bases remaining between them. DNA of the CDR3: TGTGCCAGCAGCTTAGGGACCTACGACGAGCAGTACGTC. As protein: CASSLGTYDEQYV.